One sample yielded the 25 T cell receptor beta chains listed below, sequenced in a study of T cells after yellow fever vaccination. Each CDR3 protein is one row after TCRdb ran MiXCR on the 5' RACE reads. The sample comprises 500,000 to 650,000 distinct CDR3 sequences, approximately 16% of which are singletons, and around 16% rests with the top ten. The sequenced sample was PBMCs, obtained 4 to 5 days after the first yellow fever vaccination. These receptors were obtained from a man aged 18 to 29 who received the YFV17D yellow fever vaccine.

The rearrangement links TRBV27 to TRBJ2-1; 10 bases map to TRBD2. V gave up 10 bases and J gave up 6 bases; unmatched junction bases: 9. The CDR3 sequence is 14 residues long. Germline V gene lookup returns CDR1 MNHEY and CDR2 SMNVEV (reference sequence). The CDR3 is CATHPSGGFNEQFF. DNA of the CDR3: TGTGCCACCCACCCTAGCGGGGGTTTCAATGAGCAGTTCTTC.

Concerning this clonotype itself: Sequence at one end of the junction differs from germline and may be a read error. The V call is TRBV6-2 or TRBV6-3, the J call TRBJ1-2; D is uncertain. This CDR3 comprises 13 residues. In germline, CDR1 is MNHEY, CDR2 SVGEGT. The CDR3 here is CATSGPTNYGYTF. CDR3 coding DNA: TGTGCCACCAGTGGTCCCACTAACTATGGCTACACCTTC.

This clonotype has a handful of counts. This sequence joins TRBV12-3 or TRBV12-4 and TRBJ2-7; possible D gene TRBD1, 7 bases. Trimming left V 5 bases short and J 6 bases short, with 14 bases between. This CDR3 contains 13 residues. The CDR3 sequence is CASSQNRGLEQYV. CDR3 DNA: TGTGCCAGCAGTCAAAACAGGGGACTCGAGCAGTACGTC.

The V gene is TRBV2, the J gene TRBJ2-7; unclear D gene. Germline V CDR1 and CDR2: SNHLY, FYNNEI. Trimming left V 10 bases short and J 0 bases short, with 10 bases between. CDR3 length: 12 residues. The DNA for the CDR3 is TGTGCCAACAACGACGGCTCCTACGAGCAGTACGTC. Protein sequence: CANNDGSYEQYV.

This clonotype was counted only a few times. The chain links TRBV18 to TRBJ2-6; no definite D call. Germline V gives CDR1 KGHSH, CDR2 LQKENI. Trimming took off 3 bases at V and 0 bases at J, with 15 bases between the two ends. This CDR3 is built from 18 residues. Here the CDR3 reads CASSPLERLSSGANVLTF. The DNA for the CDR3 is TGTGCCAGCTCACCTCTGGAAAGGCTAAGCTCTGGGGCCAACGTCCTGACTTTC.

This clonotype has a single count. V gene TRBV7-2 combines with J gene TRBJ2-1; 8 bases map to TRBD1. Germline V gene lookup returns CDR1 SGHTA and CDR2 FQGNSA. V lost 0 bases and J lost 12; bases outside the gene matches: 4. The CDR3 is 13 amino acids. In nucleotides, the CDR3 is TGTGCCAGCAGCTTAGCGAGACAGGGGAGGCAGTTCTTC. Protein sequence: CASSLARQGRQFF.

This clonotype was found a few times. The rearrangement joins TRBV9 to TRBJ2-4, with D perhaps matching TRBD2 (6 bases). The germline V gene has CDR1 SGDLS and CDR2 YYNGEE. Trimming removed 0 bases from V and 9 bases from J, with 13 bases in between. CDR3 length equals 14 residues. The CDR3 sequence: CASSVGGAGIIQYF. CDR3 nucleotide sequence: TGTGCCAGCAGCGTAGGAGGGGCGGGGATCATTCAGTACTTC.

This clonotype was picked up a small number of times. The rearrangement joins TRBV5-1 to TRBJ1-2; D might be TRBD1 (6 bases). Looked up from germline, CDR1 is SGHRS and CDR2 is YFSETQ. The CDR3 spans 14 residues. Trimming removed 4 bases at V and 3 bases at J, with 13 bases between. The CDR3 spells CASSPGVVYYGYTF. The CDR3, as DNA: TGCGCCAGCAGCCCAGGGGTGGTTTACTATGGCTACACCTTC.

The table lists this clonotype with a few counts. The chain employs TRBV4-3 and TRBJ2-2, with D uncertain. This CDR3 comprises 14 residues. V was shortened by 0 bases and J by 5 bases, with 7 bases between the two germline ends. Germline V CDR1 and CDR2: LGHNA, YSLEER. This CDR3 is CASSQDQVTGELFF. CDR3 sequence (DNA): TGCGCCAGCAGCCAAGATCAGGTTACCGGGGAGCTGTTTTTT.

The V call is TRBV4-1, the J call TRBJ2-3; D remains ambiguous. V gave up 2 bases and J gave up 5 bases, with 8 bases separating them. The CDR3 is 13 residues long. Germline CDR1 and CDR2: MGHRA and YSYEKL. The CDR3 spells CASSQTPLDTQYF. The CDR3 coding sequence is TGCGCCAGCAGCCAAACCCCCCTAGATACGCAGTATTTT.

The chain has TRBV5-1 and TRBJ2-5; 11 nucleotides line up with TRBD2. Germline CDR1 and CDR2: SGHRS and YFSETQ. This CDR3 comprises 16 residues. Germline trimming cut 4 bases from V and 0 bases from J; bases unmatched to any gene: 5. CDR3 sequence: CASSLPSGGYQETQYF. The CDR3, as DNA: TGCGCCAGCAGCCTACCTAGCGGGGGGTACCAAGAGACCCAGTACTTC.

This sequence joins TRBV6-2 or TRBV6-3 and TRBJ2-7; 7 bases map to TRBD2. The ends lost 2 bases at V and 5 bases at J; junction bases unmatched: 6. The CDR3 contains 14 residues. Germline V CDR1 and CDR2: MNHEY, SVGEGT. The CDR3 sequence is CASSYTGGTDEQYV. The CDR3 DNA is TGTGCCAGCAGTTACACGGGGGGTACCGACGAGCAGTACGTC.

This rearrangement joins TRBV27 to TRBJ2-2; D is possibly TRBD1 (5 bases). V was pared by 3 bases and J by 3 bases, with 8 bases between. Looked up from germline, CDR1 is MNHEY and CDR2 is SMNVEV (reference sequence). The CDR3 has 14 residues. The CDR3 loop is CASSLGPDTGELFF. CDR3 DNA sequence: TGTGCCAGCAGTTTGGGGCCGGACACCGGGGAGCTGTTTTTT.

This clonotype was seen more than once but under ten times. This chain connects TRBV29-1 to TRBJ2-1; 10 positions agree with TRBD2. The CDR3 contains 14 residues. The germline CDR1 and CDR2 sequences are SQVTM and ANQGSEA. With 5 bases clipped from V and 3 bases from J, the junction kept 4 bases outside the gene matches. CDR3 region: CSVHRTSGYNEQFF. The CDR3 DNA reads TGCAGCGTTCACCGGACTAGCGGCTACAATGAGCAGTTCTTC.

This clonotype was found a few times. This sequence joins TRBV4-3 and TRBJ2-1; 7 bases match TRBD1. With 1 base clipped from V and 8 bases from J, the junction kept 17 bases outside the gene matches. CDR1 and CDR2 from the germline V gene are LGHNA and YSLEER. CDR3 size: 18 residues. The CDR3 is CASSQGLRGISYVYEQFF. The DNA of the CDR3 is TGCGCCAGCAGCCAAGGGCTCAGGGGGATCTCCTATGTTTATGAGCAGTTCTTC.

Only a few counts were recorded for this clonotype. J is TRBJ2-2 and V is TRBV7-2, with a weak D call TRBD2 (6 bases). Trimming took 3 bases from V and 5 from J, leaving 10 bases between them. The CDR3 is made up of 14 amino acids. Germline loops: CDR1 SGHTA, CDR2 FQGNSA. CDR3 coding DNA: TGTGCCAGCAGCTTGGGGACTGAAACCGGGGAGCTGTTTTTT. Translation gives CASSLGTETGELFF.

This clonotype showed up many times. The rearrangement uses TRBV5-1 and TRBJ2-1, with D possibly being TRBD1 (6 bases). This CDR3 comprises 15 residues. CDR1 is SGHRS and CDR2 is YFSETQ in the germline V gene. V lost 0 bases, J lost 10 bases, and 17 bases lay in between. The CDR3 is CASSLEVSRGGEQFF. DNA of the CDR3: TGCGCCAGCAGCTTGGAGGTATCCAGGGGCGGCGAGCAGTTCTTC.

This clonotype has at least ten counts. The chain joins TRBV6-5 to TRBJ2-3, with D perhaps TRBD1 or TRBD2 (6 bases each). V lost 2 bases and J lost 5, with 23 bases in between. Per the germline V gene, CDR1 is MNHEY and CDR2 is SVGAGI. The CDR3 totals 18 residues. For the CDR3, the DNA is TGTGCCAGCAGTTACATTGGGGGGAGAGGGGGGAAATTAGATACGCAGTATTTT. As protein: CASSYIGGRGGKLDTQYF.

This clonotype was seen a few times. The chain joins TRBV5-5 to TRBJ1-4, with D hard to call. The CDR3 totals 15 residues. V shed 3 bases and J shed 5 bases, with 14 bases lying between them. Germline loops: CDR1 SGHKS, CDR2 YYEKEE (reference sequence). This CDR3 is CASSSFRRNNEKLFF. Written as DNA, the CDR3 is TGTGCCAGCAGCTCCTTCCGGAGAAACAATGAAAAACTGTTTTTT.

V usage is TRBV5-6 and J usage is TRBJ2-7; D gene uncertain. The CDR3 consists of 11 residues. Deletions cut 1 base from V and 3 bases from J, with 2 bases between. The germline V gene encodes CDR1 SGHDT and CDR2 YYEEEE. CDR3 DNA: TGTGCCAGCAGCTTGTTCTACGAGCAGTACTTC. The encoded protein is CASSLFYEQYF.

J is TRBJ1-4 and V is TRBV7-9; a possible D gene is TRBD1 (5 bases). This CDR3 contains 15 residues. V dropped 4 bases and J dropped 6 bases, with 15 bases sitting between them. The germline CDR1 and CDR2 sequences are SEHNR and FQNEAQ (reference sequence). This CDR3 reads CASSSGLGDDEKLFF. In DNA form, the CDR3 reads TGTGCCAGCAGCTCAGGGCTCGGGGATGATGAAAAACTGTTTTTT.

This clonotype was seen only a few times. CDR3 sequence: CASSQDRAGNTIYF. The DNA of the CDR3 is TGCGCCAGCAGCCAAGACAGGGCAGGAAACACCATATATTTT. This chain connects TRBV4-3 to TRBJ1-3; perhaps TRBD1 as D (5 bases). V was cut by 0 bases and J by 4 bases, with 7 bases left in between. CDR1 LGHNA and CDR2 YSLEER come from the germline V gene. The CDR3 spans 14 residues.

This chain uses TRBV7-8 with TRBJ2-2; no firm D call. The V gene's germline CDR1 is SGHVS and CDR2 FQNEAQ. Trimming left V 2 bases short and J 4 bases short, with 8 bases between. The CDR3 is made up of 14 amino acids. The CDR3 reads CASSLISFTGELFF. In DNA form, the CDR3 reads TGTGCCAGCAGCTTAATCTCGTTCACCGGGGAGCTGTTTTTT.

This clonotype has only a few counts. V usage is TRBV6-2 or TRBV6-3 and J usage is TRBJ2-4; no clear D gene. V was shortened by 6 bases and J by 0 bases, with 12 bases between the two germline ends. The germline gives CDR1 MNHEY, CDR2 SVGEGT. The CDR3 length is 15 residues. This CDR3 reads CASSAPGRAKNIQYF. The CDR3 DNA reads as TGTGCCAGCAGCGCCCCGGGCCGAGCCAAAAACATTCAGTACTTC.

Only a few counts were recorded for this clonotype. The gene calls are TRBV10-1 and TRBJ1-2; TRBD1 might be the D (6 bases). This CDR3 has 14 amino acids. Looked up from germline, CDR1 is WNHNN and CDR2 is SYGVQD (reference sequence). The V gene lost 10 bases and the J gene lost 4 bases, with 19 bases spanning the gap. CDR3 sequence reads: CANQQRGGPYGYTF. CDR3 DNA: TGCGCCAATCAACAAAGGGGGGGTCCCTATGGCTACACCTTC.